This TCR beta chain was recorded in a study of T-cell memory formation after mild COVID-19. Study conclusions and caveats: Clones from the second wave (peaking day 37) had unconfirmed SARS-CoV-2 specificity.

Trimming left V 1 base short and J 12 bases short, with 6 bases between. The CDR3 consists of 10 residues. In germline, CDR1 is SGHTA, CDR2 FQGNSA. This clonotype was counted only a few times. Its antigen is currently unknown. One entry per CDR3 protein results from TCRdb running MiXCR on the 5' RACE reads. The sample consists of 580,000 or so distinct CDR3 sequences, roughly 17% of them appearing once. The sequence derives from an adult woman who had mild COVID-19 (a few samples of this study predate the infection). Cell type and time point are not known. Material: PBMCs or a T cell subset sorted from them (not recorded which). The chain joins TRBV7-2 to TRBJ1-2; no clear D. Here the CDR3 reads CASSLGGHTF. DNA of the CDR3: TGTGCCAGCAGCTTAGGGGGTCACACCTTC.